This note documents a single T cell receptor (beta chain) sequence. With V trimmed by 6 bases and J by 9 bases, 14 bases remained unmatched. CDR3 size: 15 residues. Germline CDR1 SQVTM, CDR2 ANQGSEA. These data are taken from a study of blood T cell repertoires in COVID-19. The method was immunoSEQ multiplex PCR; TCRdb's version includes in-frame clones alone and lacks a portion of them. The sample comprises nearly 100,000 clones, roughly four fifths of which are singletons, and under 11% rests with the top ten. The genes are TRBV29-1 and TRBJ2-1, with 10 nucleotides matching TRBD2. The sample consisted of peripheral blood. The source of this sequence is a man in his 70s with acute or convalescent COVID-19. CDR3 residues: CSVEGPAGGVREQFF. The CDR3 DNA follows: TGCAGCGTCGAGGGACCAGCGGGAGGGGTTCGTGAGCAGTTCTTC.